Here is one T cell receptor (beta chain) with its context. Germline trimming cut 4 bases from V and 4 bases from J; bases unmatched to any gene: 0. This CDR3 is 12 amino acids long. The germline V gene has CDR1 SEHNR and CDR2 FQNEAQ (reference sequence). This record comes from a study of technical replicates of blood from a few donors. The assay was immunoSEQ multiplex PCR, and TCRdb's table has in-frame clones only and misses some. This sample carries about 97,000 clones, about 95% of them seen once, and the ten largest clones take about 0.35%. The J gene is TRBJ1-1, the V gene TRBV7-9, with TRBD1 matching over 7 bases. The specimen sequenced was T cells isolated from PBMCs. The source is a human donor in good health. Written as DNA, the CDR3 is TGTGCCAGCAGCTCAGGGGGCACTGAAGCTTTCTTT. Protein sequence: CASSSGGTEAFF.